This T cell receptor beta chain came from a study of cytomegalovirus exposure and HLA in healthy donors. The wider study: An earlier analysis found fewer than 140 million unique TCR beta sequences from approximately 200 million T cells.

Whole-study findings and limits: Analyzed later, association rates of TCRs varied across HLA loci, with DRB1 most and HLA-C fewest. On later analysis, the bulk of CMV-associated TCR beta chains appeared to be HLA-restricted.

The CDR3 length is 15 residues. Trimming shortened V by 4 bases and J by 2 bases, and 15 bases separated the two germline ends. Germline loops: CDR1 SEHNR, CDR2 FQNEAQ (reference sequence). The PCR contained 60 Vbeta and 13 Jbeta primers. Sequencing was performed with immunoSEQ multiplex PCR; in TCRdb, only in-frame clones are kept and a portion is missing. This sample has about 60,000 clones; about two thirds occur once, and the top ten carry roughly a fifth. This clone has just one count. The antigen remains unidentified. Material for sequencing was PBMCs. The chain uses TRBV7-9 and TRBJ2-7; perhaps TRBD2 as D (7 bases). This TCR derives from a woman aged 55 to 70 in good health and CMV-seropositive. CDR3 sequence (DNA): TGTGCCAGCAGCTGGGGGGGCTTAAGGGCCTACGAGCAGTACTTC. It specifies CASSWGGLRAYEQYF.